Shown below are 29 T cell receptor beta chains from a single sample sequenced in a study of shared clonotypes between healthy human individuals. Data came from immunoSEQ multiplex PCR; TCRdb stores just in-frame clones and leaves some out. Among millions of clones listed, approximately 94% were seen once. Naive-designated CD8 cells lacked CD45RO, were positively enriched for CCR7, and omitted terminally differentiated effector memory CD45RA+ cells. Material for sequencing was naive CD8+ T cells from PBMCs. These receptors originate from a young man in good health. Some clones in this sample may be carry-over from other donors' samples.

The chain joins TRBV6-5 to TRBJ2-1; the match to TRBD1 covers 8 bases. The CDR3 has 15 residues. In germline, CDR1 is MNHEY, CDR2 SVGAGI. Trimming took 4 bases from V and 4 from J; bases not matched to a gene: 6. The CDR3 is CASSLQGGMYNEQFF. The DNA for the CDR3 is TGTGCCAGCAGTTTACAGGGGGGAATGTACAATGAGCAGTTCTTC.

About this clone: The identical CDR3 is also encoded by other nucleotide sequences in the sample. In DNA, the CDR3 is TGTGCCTGGAGTGTACAGGGATATACTGAAGCTTTCTTT. This gives the protein CAWSVQGYTEAFF. V usage is TRBV30 and J usage is TRBJ1-1, with a possible D match to TRBD1 (6 bases). Trimming shortened V by 0 bases and J by 5 bases, and 10 bases separated the two germline ends. This CDR3 comprises 13 residues. The germline CDR1 and CDR2 sequences are GTSNPN and SVGIG (reference sequence).

As regards this clone: Within the sample, other DNA sequences also encode this same CDR3. The rearrangement uses TRBV10-3 and TRBJ2-7; 11 bases are shared with TRBD1. The CDR3 runs to 14 residues. CDR1 is ENHRY, CDR2 SYGVKD, per germline. V lost 4 bases, J lost 4 bases, and 3 bases stayed unmatched. Here the CDR3 reads CAISAGTGGYEQYF. The CDR3 DNA sequence: TGTGCCATCAGTGCCGGGACAGGGGGTTACGAGCAGTACTTC.

The chain recombines TRBV27 with TRBJ2-5; possible D gene TRBD1, 5 bases. CDR1 is MNHEY, CDR2 SMNVEV, per germline (reference sequence). The germline V and J ends were trimmed by 5 bases and 3 bases, with 16 bases remaining between them. This CDR3 has 15 residues. CDR3 loop: CASSARQGEEETQYF. The CDR3 DNA follows: TGTGCCAGCAGTGCACGACAAGGGGAAGAAGAGACCCAGTACTTC.

This clone was counted a single time. The chain links TRBV6-5 to TRBJ2-2; D gene unclear. Trimming stripped 6 bases from V and 4 bases from J, with 15 bases between. The CDR3 covers 15 residues. The germline V gene has CDR1 MNHEY and CDR2 SVGAGI. CDR3 coding DNA: TGTGCCAGCAGCCAACCTTCGACATCCACCGGGGAGCTGTTTTTT. It yields the protein CASSQPSTSTGELFF.

The CDR3 reads CASSLVLGQNYGYTF. In nucleotides, the CDR3 is TGTGCCAGCAGCTTAGTATTGGGGCAGAACTATGGCTACACCTTC. The chain couples TRBV7-2 to TRBJ1-2; D is perhaps TRBD1 (5 bases). V was cut by 1 base and J by 2 bases, with 11 bases left in between. The V gene's germline CDR1 is SGHTA and CDR2 FQGNSA. This CDR3 has 15 amino acids.

The V call is TRBV10-3, the J call TRBJ2-1; D unresolved. The CDR3 covers 12 residues. Trimming took off 8 bases at V and 8 bases at J, with 13 bases between the two ends. In germline, CDR1 is ENHRY, CDR2 SYGVKD. The CDR3 is CAIGDGLDEQFF. DNA of the CDR3: TGTGCCATCGGCGATGGGTTGGATGAGCAGTTCTTC.

Comments on this clone: This sample also contains other DNA sequences that code for the same CDR3. CDR3 bases: TGTGCCAGCAGCGCGAACACTGAAGCTTTCTTT. Residues: CASSANTEAFF. The chain is built from TRBV28 and TRBJ1-1; D uncertain. Germline CDR1 is MDHEN and CDR2 is SYDVKM. Trimming removed 6 bases from V and 1 base from J, with 3 bases in between. The CDR3 loop spans 11 amino acids.

This chain uses TRBV19 with TRBJ2-5, with 8 bases aligning to TRBD2. After removal of 5 bases from V and 5 bases from J, the junction contained 10 bases not matched to a gene. Germline V gene sequence: CDR1 LNHDA, CDR2 SQIVND (reference sequence). The CDR3 is 15 amino acids. CDR3 in amino acids: CASSASGTRGETQYF. Here the CDR3 DNA reads TGTGCCAGTAGTGCCTCCGGGACTAGAGGCGAGACCCAGTACTTC. Complete variable domain (other parts from reference TRBV19 and TRBJ2-5): DGGITQSPKYLFRKEGQNVTLSCEQNLNHDAMYWYRQDPGQGLRLIYYSQIVNDFQKGDIAEGYSVSREKKESFPLTVTSAQKNPTAFYLCASSASGTRGETQYFGPGTRLLVL.

On this clone: Different DNA sequences within this sample yield the same CDR3. The J gene is TRBJ2-7, the V gene TRBV14; no clear D. Germline values: CDR1 SGHDN, CDR2 FVKESK. The CDR3 sequence is 14 residues long. The V and J ends lost 4 bases and 0 bases respectively, with 10 bases between them. CDR3 sequence: CASSRMGSSYEQYF. The DNA of the CDR3 is TGTGCCAGCAGCCGTATGGGTAGCTCCTACGAGCAGTACTTC.

As to this clone: This specimen includes other DNA sequences encoding the same CDR3. The J gene is TRBJ2-7, the V gene TRBV6-1, with 12 bases that match TRBD2. CDR3 size: 13 residues. CDR1 is MNHNS, CDR2 SASEGT, per germline. V gave up 8 bases and J gave up 3 bases; unmatched junction bases: 2. The CDR3 coding sequence is TGTGCCAGCCGGACTAGCGGGAACTACGAGCAGTACTTC. Its protein product is CASRTSGNYEQYF.

In the case of this clone: Germline and junction disagree at one end, which may indicate a read error. The chain employs TRBV5-5 and TRBJ2-7, with TRBD2 matching over 9 bases. Germline loops: CDR1 SGHKS, CDR2 YYEKEE (reference sequence). The CDR3 contains 15 residues. The CDR3 region has the DNA TGCGCCAGCAGCCACCTAGCGGGGCCCCCCTACGAGCAGTACTTC. It specifies CASSHLAGPPYEQYF.

This clone has only one observation. This sequence joins TRBV7-9 and TRBJ1-4, with no clear D. Germline CDR1 reads SEHNR; CDR2 reads FQNEAQ (reference sequence). The V end was cut by 7 bases, the J end by 4 bases, with 13 bases between. The CDR3 runs 14 residues. The CDR3 loop reads CASNYDENNEKLFF. DNA for the CDR3: TGTGCCAGCAACTACGACGAGAATAATGAAAAACTGTTTTTT.

The rearrangement links TRBV29-1 to TRBJ1-2, with D possibly TRBD1 on 5 matching bases. This CDR3 comprises 15 residues. Looked up from germline, CDR1 is SQVTM and CDR2 is ANQGSEA. Trimming cost V 4 bases and J 5 bases, with 20 bases left between them. The DNA of the CDR3 is TGCAGCGTTGTAGGGTCGAGGGACTCTTCGTATGGCTACACCTTC. The encoded protein is CSVVGSRDSSYGYTF.

The rearrangement uses TRBV29-1 and TRBJ1-4, with D possibly TRBD1 on 6 matching bases. The V gene lost 7 bases and the J gene lost 7 bases, with 19 bases spanning the gap. The CDR3 runs 14 residues. Germline V gene data show CDR1 as SQVTM and CDR2 as ANQGSEA. Here the CDR3 reads CSAFGGQGGEKLFF. The CDR3 DNA sequence: TGCAGCGCCTTTGGGGGGCAGGGTGGTGAAAAACTGTTTTTT.

The chain joins TRBV28 to TRBJ2-1; D call uncertain. Trimming removed 3 bases at V and 9 bases at J, with 9 bases between. Looked up from germline, CDR1 is MDHEN and CDR2 is SYDVKM. This CDR3 is built from 12 residues. This CDR3 is CASSLDWVEQFF. The CDR3 region has the DNA TGTGCCAGCAGTTTGGATTGGGTTGAGCAGTTCTTC. The full variable domain, its missing parts supplied by reference TRBV28 and TRBJ2-1, is DVKVTQSSRYLVKRTGEKVFLECVQDMDHENMFWYRQDPGLGLRLIYFSYDVKMKEKGDIPEGYSVSREKKERFSLILESASTNQTSMYLCASSLDWVEQFFGPGTRLTVL.

About this clone itself: Other DNA variants within this sample encode the same CDR3. This rearrangement joins TRBV9 to TRBJ2-7; perhaps TRBD2 as D (5 bases). The CDR3 extends over 14 amino acids. In germline, CDR1 is SGDLS, CDR2 YYNGEE. Trimming removed 0 bases from V and 0 bases from J, with 7 bases in between. The CDR3 spells CASSVGGYSYEQYF. The DNA for the CDR3 is TGTGCCAGCAGCGTAGGAGGGTACTCCTACGAGCAGTACTTC.

CDR3 sequence (DNA): TGTGCCAGCAGCCCCGGGGCTGATACGCAGTATTTT. Amino acids: CASSPGADTQYF. The chain joins TRBV5-6 to TRBJ2-3; D is perhaps TRBD1 or TRBD2 (5 bases each). The V end lost 4 bases, the J end lost 6 bases, and 9 bases lay between the germline ends. The CDR3 has 12 residues. CDR1 SGHDT and CDR2 YYEEEE come from the germline V gene.

This clone was seen just once. The chain has TRBV10-3 and TRBJ2-1; D might be TRBD1 (6 bases). The CDR3 runs 17 residues. V dropped 4 bases and J dropped 4 bases, with 20 bases sitting between them. Germline-derived CDR1 and CDR2 are ENHRY and SYGVKD. CDR3 sequence: CAISGVSDRPQYNEQFF. CDR3 bases: TGTGCCATCAGTGGAGTATCAGACAGGCCCCAGTACAATGAGCAGTTCTTC.

This chain links TRBV21-1 with TRBJ2-5; the D segment call TRBD1 is taken from the table without a DNA check. TRBV21-1 is a known pseudogene. The CDR3 is 15 residues long. Written as DNA, the CDR3 is TGTGCCAGCAGCAAAGACAGGGGGTCGGAGGAGACCCAGTACTTC. It is translated as CASSKDRGSEETQYF.

The chain is built from TRBV27 and TRBJ2-3; no firm D call. Trimming removed 7 bases from V and 4 bases from J, with 15 bases in between. The CDR3 totals 14 residues. Germline V gene data show CDR1 as MNHEY and CDR2 as SMNVEV (reference sequence). The CDR3 is CASTPQSRADTQYF. The CDR3 region has the DNA TGTGCCAGCACCCCCCAATCTCGCGCAGATACGCAGTATTTT.

The V and J genes are TRBV12-5 and TRBJ1-1; TRBD1 agrees at 10 bases. This CDR3 contains 13 residues. The germline CDR1 and CDR2 sequences are LGHNT and FRNRAP. V shed 7 bases and J 4 bases; nucleotides not matched to a gene: 3. In DNA form, the CDR3 reads TGTGCTAGTGCCAGGGACAGGGGCACTGAAGCTTTCTTT. It yields the protein CASARDRGTEAFF.

This chain connects TRBV27 to TRBJ2-2; weak D call: TRBD2 (5 bases). The CDR3 runs 13 residues. CDR1 is MNHEY and CDR2 is SMNVEV in the germline V gene (reference sequence). V gave up 3 bases and J gave up 6 bases, with 8 bases separating them. The CDR3 loop reads CASSLWEPGELFF. The DNA for the CDR3 is TGTGCCAGCAGTTTGTGGGAGCCCGGGGAGCTGTTTTTT.

The sample holds one count of this clone. The chain has TRBV11-2 and TRBJ2-7; TRBD2 matches 12 bases. The CDR3 contains 17 residues. V lost 0 bases and J lost 4; bases outside the gene matches: 7. CDR1 SGHAT and CDR2 FQNNGV come from the germline V gene. The CDR3 here is CASSLDLRLAGVYEQYF. In DNA form, the CDR3 reads TGTGCCAGCAGCTTAGATCTGCGACTAGCGGGAGTGTACGAGCAGTACTTC.

The rearrangement uses TRBV29-1 and TRBJ2-7; the D gene is possibly TRBD1 (6 bases). Trimming took off 4 bases at V and 1 base at J, with 11 bases between the two ends. Germline V gene data show CDR1 as SQVTM and CDR2 as ANQGSEA. The CDR3 contains 13 residues. The CDR3, as DNA: TGCAGCGTTGTCTGGACAGAGTCCTACGAGCAGTACTTC. Encoded protein: CSVVWTESYEQYF.

CDR3 coding DNA: TGTGCCAGCAGCTCGCGTGCTACCTTGACAGGCCTACAAGAGACCCAGTACTTC. Translated: CASSSRATLTGLQETQYF. The rearrangement uses TRBV7-8 and TRBJ2-5; TRBD1 might be the D (6 bases). Trimming left V 4 bases short and J 2 bases short, with 23 bases between. The CDR3 totals 18 residues. Germline V gene sequence: CDR1 SGHVS, CDR2 FQNEAQ. The whole variable domain, filled in from reference TRBV7-8 and TRBJ2-5, reads GAGVSQSPRYKVAKRGQDVALRCDPISGHVSLFWYQQALGQGPEFLTYFQNEAQLDKSGLPSDRFFAERPEGSVSTLKIQRTQQEDSAVYLCASSSRATLTGLQETQYFGPGTRLLVL.

V usage is TRBV7-9 and J usage is TRBJ1-3, with D uncertain. CDR3 length: 17 residues. V dropped 3 bases and J dropped 0 bases, with 15 bases sitting between them. CDR1 SEHNR and CDR2 FQNEAQ come from the germline V gene (reference sequence). CDR3 in DNA: TGTGCCAGCAGCTTCTCAGCTAGGTGGTTCTCTGGAAACACCATATATTTT. Its protein is CASSFSARWFSGNTIYF. Full variable domain (missing parts from reference TRBV7-9 and TRBJ1-3): DTGVSQNPRHKITKRGQNVTFRCDPISEHNRLYWYRQTLGQGPEFLTYFQNEAQLEKSRLLSDRFSAERPKGSFSTLEIQRTEQGDSAMYLCASSFSARWFSGNTIYFGEGSWLTVV.

The genes are TRBV25-1 and TRBJ2-5; either TRBD1 or TRBD2 may supply D (6 bases each). The V and J ends lost 1 base and 5 bases respectively, with 20 bases between them. Germline lookup yields CDR1 MGHDK and CDR2 SYGVNS. The CDR3 covers 17 residues. CDR3 DNA sequence: TGTGCCAGCAGTGAATCGAGGGGGGTCATGGGGACGGAGACCCAGTACTTC. Its protein product is CASSESRGVMGTETQYF.

This chain connects TRBV9 to TRBJ2-1, with 7 bases aligning to TRBD2. J gave up 9 bases and V 4 bases, and 16 bases lay outside the gene matches. The CDR3 sequence is 16 residues long. CDR1 is SGDLS and CDR2 is YYNGEE in the germline V gene. The CDR3 sequence: CASSPPRAGVVGEQFF. The CDR3 DNA is TGTGCCAGCAGCCCCCCGAGGGCGGGAGTAGTAGGTGAGCAGTTCTTC.